A single sample is the source of the 9 T cell receptor beta chains below, sequenced in a study of blood T cell repertoires in COVID-19. TCRdb keeps only in-frame clones here, not all; method: immunoSEQ multiplex PCR. Of about 49,000 clones listed, 86% were seen once; the top ten hold under 6%. The sample consisted of peripheral blood. The receptors stem from a middle-aged man with active COVID-19.

The rearrangement uses TRBV7-9 and TRBJ1-2; 7 positions match TRBD1. Trimming at V came to 2 bases and at J to 0 bases, leaving 12 bases not matched to a gene. This CDR3 spans 18 amino acids. CDR1 and CDR2 (germline): SEHNR, FQNEAQ (reference sequence). The chain's CDR3 is CASSLRGTVDRANYGYTF. The CDR3 DNA sequence: TGTGCCAGCAGCTTAAGGGGGACAGTAGATCGAGCTAACTATGGCTACACCTTC.

The V gene is TRBV6-5, the J gene TRBJ2-1; TRBD2 aligns across 14 bases. CDR3 length: 15 residues. Germline CDR1 is MNHEY and CDR2 is SVGAGI. Germline trimming cut 6 bases from V and 5 bases from J; bases unmatched to any gene: 3. The DNA of the CDR3 is TGTGCCAGCAGGGGACTAGCGGGAGTTCACAATGAGCAGTTCTTC. Its translation: CASRGLAGVHNEQFF.

The chain has TRBV10-3 and TRBJ2-1; D possibly corresponds to TRBD1 (5 bases). CDR3 length equals 12 residues. Looked up from germline, CDR1 is ENHRY and CDR2 is SYGVKD. Trimming shortened V by 2 bases and J by 8 bases, and 7 bases separated the two germline ends. This CDR3 is CAISEPRDEQFF. CDR3 in DNA: TGTGCCATCAGTGAGCCCAGGGATGAGCAGTTCTTC.

V is TRBV19 and J is TRBJ2-7; the D gene is possibly TRBD2 (5 bases). Germline CDR1 LNHDA, CDR2 SQIVND (reference sequence). Trimming shortened V by 5 bases and J by 5 bases, and 22 bases separated the two germline ends. The CDR3 loop spans 16 amino acids. CDR3: CASSVARRDYRHEQYF. The CDR3 coding sequence is TGTGCCAGTAGTGTTGCCAGGAGAGACTATCGGCACGAGCAGTACTTC. Combining the CDR3 with reference TRBV19 and TRBJ2-7 gives the whole variable domain DGGITQSPKYLFRKEGQNVTLSCEQNLNHDAMYWYRQDPGQGLRLIYYSQIVNDFQKGDIAEGYSVSREKKESFPLTVTSAQKNPTAFYLCASSVARRDYRHEQYFGPGTRLTVT.

This chain joins TRBV30 and TRBJ2-2; TRBD1 aligns across 8 bases. CDR3 length: 15 amino acids. J lost 5 bases, V lost 2 bases, and 7 bases had no gene match. Per the germline V gene, CDR1 is GTSNPN and CDR2 is SVGIG (reference sequence). The CDR3 sequence: CAWSRGQGLTGELFF. Here the CDR3 DNA reads TGTGCCTGGAGTAGAGGACAGGGTCTGACCGGGGAGCTGTTTTTT.

V usage is TRBV6-1 and J usage is TRBJ2-7; 12 positions match TRBD2. V shed 1 base and J 4 bases; nucleotides not matched to a gene: 2. The CDR3 runs 15 residues. The germline V gene encodes CDR1 MNHNS and CDR2 SASEGT. CDR3 sequence reads: CASSEGTSGGYEQYF. CDR3 bases: TGTGCCAGCAGTGAAGGTACTAGCGGGGGGTACGAGCAGTACTTC.

The gene calls are TRBV28 and TRBJ1-1; TRBD1 aligns across 8 bases. The germline V gene has CDR1 MDHEN and CDR2 SYDVKM. With V trimmed by 5 bases and J by 5 bases, 13 bases remained unmatched. This CDR3 has 16 amino acids. The DNA of the CDR3 is TGTGCCAGCAGTCCATCGACAGGGGTTGGGGAAACTGAAGCTTTCTTT. Translating it yields CASSPSTGVGETEAFF.

The V and J genes are TRBV30 and TRBJ2-3, with a possible D match to TRBD1 (5 bases). CDR3 length equals 14 residues. Trimming pared 1 base from V and 6 bases from J, leaving 14 bases between. Germline CDR1 GTSNPN, CDR2 SVGIG (reference sequence). In DNA form, the CDR3 reads TGTGCCTGGAGTGAGGGGTTGGTAGGGGATACGCAGTATTTT. Translation gives CAWSEGLVGDTQYF. Using reference TRBV30 and TRBJ2-3 for the parts outside the CDR3, the full variable domain is SQTIHQWPATLVQPVGSPLSLECTVEGTSNPNLYWYRQAAGRGLQLLFYSVGIGQISSEVPQNLSASRPQDRQFILSSKKLLLSDSGFYLCAWSEGLVGDTQYFGPGTRLTVL.

The chain recombines TRBV5-4 with TRBJ2-7, with D tentatively TRBD1 (8 bases). Deletions cut 4 bases from V and 5 bases from J, with 19 bases between. This CDR3 has 15 residues. CDR1 and CDR2 from the germline V gene are SGHNT and YYREEE (reference sequence). The CDR3 nucleotides read TGTGCCAGCAGCCCGCTGAGACAGGGGAGGGACGAGCAGTACTTC. As protein: CASSPLRQGRDEQYF.